The 7 T cell receptor beta chains in this list originate from one sample, sequenced in a study of regulatory and conventional T cells in RAG deficiency. Regulatory T cells were sorted from blood as CD4+ CD25-high CD127-low cells. Profiled with immunoSEQ multiplex PCR; TCRdb holds only in-frame clones, not every one. The sample comprises approximately 3,000 clones, 94% of which are singletons, and around 8.2% rests with the top ten. A further study also used this sample, focusing on regulatory T cells. From that report: Primers: 52 TRBV forward and 13 TRBJ reverse.

Source material: CD4+ Tregs sorted from blood. Receptors originate from a human donor in good health.

The V gene is TRBV30, the J gene TRBJ1-2; possibly TRBD1 for D (5 bases). Trimming shortened V by 0 bases and J by 4 bases, and 15 bases separated the two germline ends. The CDR3 has 15 amino acids. Germline V lookup: CDR1 GTSNPN, CDR2 SVGIG (reference sequence). The CDR3 DNA is TGTGCCTGGAGTGTACCTGGGGCATTCCTCTATGGCTACACCTTC. Translation: CAWSVPGAFLYGYTF.

The chain couples TRBV18 to TRBJ2-7, with D perhaps TRBD1 or TRBD2 (5 bases each). Trimming took 6 bases from V and 4 from J, leaving 10 bases between them. Germline V CDR1 and CDR2: KGHSH, LQKENI. There are 12 residues in the CDR3. This chain's CDR3 is CASSRGRYEQYF. The CDR3 DNA sequence: TGTGCCAGCTCGAGGGGCAGATACGAGCAGTACTTC.

This sequence joins TRBV10-2 and TRBJ1-5; tentative D call: TRBD1 (6 bases). Trimming pared 7 bases from V and 9 bases from J, leaving 16 bases between. The CDR3 consists of 13 residues. Germline V gives CDR1 WSHSY, CDR2 SAAADI. CDR3 protein: CASTWTAGGPQHF. CDR3 nucleotide sequence: TGCGCCAGCACTTGGACAGCGGGCGGGCCCCAGCATTTT.

V is TRBV5-1 and J is TRBJ2-5, with TRBD1 as a possible D gene (5 bases). TRBJ2-7 matches the DNA end more closely, so the J call is doubtful. From germline, CDR1 is SGHRS and CDR2 YFSETQ. CDR3 length equals 15 residues. The CDR3 here is CASSTSTGFGYEQYF. CDR3 bases: TGCGCCAGCAGCACCTCAACAGGCTTTGGGTACGAGCAGTACTTC.

The J gene is TRBJ2-6, the V gene TRBV2; 11 nucleotides match TRBD2. Germline V gives CDR1 SNHLY, CDR2 FYNNEI. This CDR3 region has 17 residues. J lost 0 bases, V lost 6 bases, and 4 bases had no gene match. The CDR3 DNA reads TGTGCCAGCAGGCCACTAGCGGGAGCCTCTGGGGCCAACGTCCTGACTTTC. Residues: CASRPLAGASGANVLTF. Based on the CDR3 plus reference TRBV2 and TRBJ2-6, the full variable domain is EPEVTQTPSHQVTQMGQEVILRCVPISNHLYFYWYRQILGQKVEFLVSFYNNEISEKSEIFDDQFSVERPDGSNFTLKIRSTKLEDSAMYFCASRPLAGASGANVLTFGAGSRLTVL.

The J gene is TRBJ1-6, the V gene TRBV18, with D maybe TRBD1 (5 bases). Germline assignment: CDR1 KGHSH and CDR2 LQKENI. V gave up 5 bases and J gave up 13 bases, with 12 bases separating them. This CDR3 contains 12 residues. The CDR3 DNA is TGTGCCAGCTCAGCCAGGGTAGGTCCCCTCCACTTT. Amino acid sequence: CASSARVGPLHF.

The chain uses TRBV14 and TRBJ1-6; D possibly corresponds to TRBD1 (5 bases). In germline, CDR1 is SGHDN, CDR2 FVKESK. V was shortened by 4 bases and J by 7 bases, with 14 bases between the two germline ends. CDR3 length equals 15 residues. The CDR3 is CASSPGVGPNSPLHF. The DNA for the CDR3 is TGTGCCAGCAGCCCGGGGGTGGGGCCGAATTCACCCCTCCACTTT.